The source of this TCR beta chain is a study of metastatic and nonmetastatic thyroid tumors. Per the original data handling: Built for papillary thyroid cancer, a distant-metastasis classifier drew on CDR3 differences across clinicopathological groups. MiXCR reprocessed the PCR reads for TCRdb. What appears here as the V and J calls and clone size reflects TCRdb's work, not the paper's. The data hold about 41,000 clones, with approximately 24% observed a single time. This clone was counted only a few times. Thyroid surgery had not been preceded by any treatment in any patient. The V and J ends lost 4 bases and 10 bases, in that order; junction bases with no gene match: 5. The length of the CDR3 is 12 residues. CDR1 is MDHEN and CDR2 is SYDVKM in the germline V gene.

Sequenced: tumor tissue. This chain joins TRBV28 and TRBJ1-1; the match to TRBD1 covers 8 bases. The sequence was obtained from a female donor with papillary thyroid cancer or a benign thyroid nodule (not recorded which). Some clones in this sample may be carry-over from other donors' samples. CDR3 sequence: CASSSAGGLAFF. The CDR3 DNA follows: TGTGCCAGCAGTTCCGCAGGGGGCCTAGCTTTCTTT.